The clone carrying this T cell receptor beta chain came up many times. This sample was included in a study of T cell repertoires in cytomegalovirus infection. Across the whole study: TCR beta signatures that were public indicated CMV infection and matching HLA type.

The CDR3 consists of 15 residues. CDR1 is ENHRY, CDR2 SYGVKD, per germline. J was trimmed by 3 bases and V by 2 bases; bases with no gene match: 3. In TCRdb, the reads were re-called with MiXCR into one record per CDR3 protein. Here the sample spans around 230,000 distinct CDR3 sequences, 6% to 8% being singletons. The origin of this receptor is a human donor in good health (CMV status not recorded). Some clones in this sample may be carry-over from other donors' samples. The chain joins TRBV10-3 to TRBJ2-5; TRBD1 matches at 10 bases. Specimen: PBMCs. CDR3 in amino acids: CAISERTGGKETQYF. The CDR3 nucleotides are TGTGCCATCAGTGAGAGGACAGGGGGGAAAGAGACCCAGTACTTC.